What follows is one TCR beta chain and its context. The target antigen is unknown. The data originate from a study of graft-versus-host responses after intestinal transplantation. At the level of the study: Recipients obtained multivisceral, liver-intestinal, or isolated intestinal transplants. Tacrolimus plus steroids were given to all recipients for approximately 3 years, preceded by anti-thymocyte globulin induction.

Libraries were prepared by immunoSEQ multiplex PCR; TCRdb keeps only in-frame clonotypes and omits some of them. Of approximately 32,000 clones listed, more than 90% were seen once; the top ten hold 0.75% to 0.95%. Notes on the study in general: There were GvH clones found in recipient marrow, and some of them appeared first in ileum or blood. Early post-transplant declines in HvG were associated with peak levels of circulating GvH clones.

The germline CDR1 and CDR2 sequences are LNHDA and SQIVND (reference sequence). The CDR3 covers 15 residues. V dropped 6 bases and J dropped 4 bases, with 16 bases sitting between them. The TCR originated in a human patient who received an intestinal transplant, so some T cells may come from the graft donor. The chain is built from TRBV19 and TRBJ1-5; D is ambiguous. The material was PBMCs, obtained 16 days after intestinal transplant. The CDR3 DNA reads TGTGCCAGTAGATCCCCCGCGGCGGGGAATCAGCCCCAGCATTTT. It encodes CASRSPAAGNQPQHF. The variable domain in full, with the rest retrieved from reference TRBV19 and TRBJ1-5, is DGGITQSPKYLFRKEGQNVTLSCEQNLNHDAMYWYRQDPGQGLRLIYYSQIVNDFQKGDIAEGYSVSREKKESFPLTVTSAQKNPTAFYLCASRSPAAGNQPQHFGDGTRLSIL.